The 8 T cell receptor beta chains reported below all come from one sample, sequenced in a study of blood T cell repertoires in COVID-19. Only in-frame clones appear in the TCRdb table, and some are missing; sequencing was by immunoSEQ multiplex PCR. The table records 190,000 or so clones, around 85% of them present only once. Sequences were obtained from peripheral blood. Source of these receptors: a woman aged 70 to 79 with acute or convalescent COVID-19.

This clone was detected ten times or more. J is TRBJ2-2 and V is TRBV19; 10 bases align to TRBD1. V shed 9 bases and J 4 bases; nucleotides not matched to a gene: 8. Germline-derived CDR1 and CDR2 are LNHDA and SQIVND (reference sequence). The CDR3 is 15 amino acids. CDR3 bases: TGTGCCAGCCAAGCCGGGACAGGGGTCACCGGGGAGCTGTTTTTT. This encodes CASQAGTGVTGELFF.

This clone has more than one count but fewer than ten. This chain joins TRBV29-1 and TRBJ1-2; TRBD1 matches 7 bases. The CDR3 covers 12 residues. The trim removed 2 bases at V and 6 bases at J, leaving 3 bases unmatched. Germline V gene sequence: CDR1 SQVTM, CDR2 ANQGSEA. This CDR3 is CSVETGADGYTF. DNA for the CDR3: TGCAGCGTTGAAACAGGGGCGGATGGCTACACCTTC.

J is TRBJ1-2 and V is TRBV7-9, with TRBD1 matching 10 bases. This CDR3 contains 15 residues. The junction had 6 bases not matched to a gene; V was cut back by 3 bases and J by 5 bases. Germline CDR1 and CDR2: SEHNR and FQNEAQ (reference sequence). The CDR3, as DNA: TGTGCCAGCAGCTTGGGACAGGGGATAGTGTATGGCTACACCTTC. This gives the protein CASSLGQGIVYGYTF.

The chain is built from TRBV5-1 and TRBJ2-7, with TRBD2 matching over 11 bases. CDR1 is SGHRS and CDR2 is YFSETQ in the germline V gene. The J segment lost 1 base and the V segment lost 0 bases, leaving 0 bases of the junction unmatched. There are 15 residues in the CDR3. CDR3 DNA: TGCGCCAGCAGCTTGGGACTAGCGGGATCCTACGAGCAGTACTTC. Its translation is CASSLGLAGSYEQYF.

V gene TRBV19 combines with J gene TRBJ2-5, with D possibly being TRBD2 (6 bases). From germline, CDR1 is LNHDA and CDR2 SQIVND (reference sequence). The CDR3 loop spans 15 amino acids. V was cut by 2 bases and J by 2 bases, with 12 bases left in between. In nucleotides, the CDR3 is TGTGCCAGTAGTATATGGGGAGGATTGCAAGAGACCCAGTACTTC. Translation: CASSIWGGLQETQYF. Variable domain in full (rest from reference TRBV19 and TRBJ2-5): DGGITQSPKYLFRKEGQNVTLSCEQNLNHDAMYWYRQDPGQGLRLIYYSQIVNDFQKGDIAEGYSVSREKKESFPLTVTSAQKNPTAFYLCASSIWGGLQETQYFGPGTRLLVL.

This clone was counted only a few times. This chain joins TRBV27 and TRBJ1-2, with 7 bases identical to TRBD1. The germline V gene has CDR1 MNHEY and CDR2 SMNVEV (reference sequence). The CDR3 is 15 amino acids. The ends lost 8 bases at V and 4 bases at J; junction bases unmatched: 13. The CDR3 DNA reads TGTGCCAGCGGCACCGGGACAGCCCCTACCTATGGCTACACCTTC. The encoded protein is CASGTGTAPTYGYTF.

V is TRBV5-8 and J is TRBJ1-2; unclear D gene. The CDR3 covers 12 residues. Trimming removed 5 bases from V and 8 bases from J, with 13 bases in between. In germline, CDR1 is SGHTS, CDR2 YDEGEE. The CDR3 is CASRPSTGGYTF. The CDR3 DNA follows: TGTGCCAGCAGGCCGTCGACGGGGGGCTACACCTTC.

The genes are TRBV4-3 and TRBJ2-3, with D hard to call. V lost 0 bases and J lost 2, with 12 bases in between. This CDR3 is 16 amino acids long. CDR1 is LGHNA and CDR2 is YSLEER in the germline V gene. In nucleotides, the CDR3 is TGCGCCAGCAGCCAAGAGACTCGTCAAGACACAGATACGCAGTATTTT. This translates into CASSQETRQDTDTQYF.